These T cell receptor beta chains were read from a single sample in a study of beta chain features in type 1 diabetes. Some clones are missing from TCRdb's copy, which holds only in-frame ones; the method was immunoSEQ multiplex PCR. This sample carries 200,000 to 250,000 clones, over 8.5% of them seen once, and the ten largest clones take 0.03% to 0.035%. The sequenced material came from naive CD4+ T cells from blood. Every receptor here comes from a woman between 18 and 29 years old in good health. The CDR3 runs from the conserved cysteine through the conserved F or W. D genes are given only for firm matches. Size tells how often a clone was seen (once, few, many) or the class of an expanded clone, and some rows leave it out.

CDR3 protein	CDR3 DNA	D gene	clone size	V gene	J gene
CASETRVWRRGSTEAFF	TGTGCCAGCGAGACAAGGGTGTGGCGCAGGGGGAGCACTGAAGCTTTCTTT	TRBD1	-	TRBV28	TRBJ1-1
CASSDRTGINEQFF	TGTGCCAGCAGTGACCGGACAGGGATAAATGAGCAGTTCTTC	TRBD1	few	TRBV2	TRBJ2-1
CALGGFEQFF	TGTGCCCTCGGGGGTTTTGAGCAGTTCTTC	-	few	TRBV30	TRBJ2-1
CASSTPSAATDTQYF	TGCGCCAGCAGCACCCCTAGCGCCGCCACAGATACGCAGTATTTT	-	few	TRBV5-1	TRBJ2-3
CASSFERTANTGELFF	TGTGCCAGCAGCTTTGAAAGGACAGCGAACACCGGGGAGCTGTTTTTT	-	-	TRBV7-9	TRBJ2-2
CASSTRVSGSWYF	TGTGCCAGCAGCACCCGGGTTAGCGGGAGTTGGTACTTC	TRBD2	-	TRBV14	TRBJ2-5
CSVEPEQFF	TGCAGCGTTGAACCGGAGCAGTTCTTC	-	many	TRBV29-1	TRBJ2-1
CASSSIGAGNTIYF	TGTGCCAGCAGCTCGATAGGAGCTGGAAACACCATATATTTT	-	-	TRBV7-2	TRBJ1-3
CASRPDRVALNTEAFF	TGTGCCAGCAGACCTGACAGGGTAGCCTTGAACACTGAAGCTTTCTTT	TRBD1	-	TRBV7-2	TRBJ1-1
CASSRDRGHEKLFF	TGTGCCAGCAGCCGAGACAGGGGGCATGAAAAACTGTTTTTT	TRBD1	few	TRBV7-6	TRBJ1-4
CASQTNMNTEAFF	TGTGCCAGCCAGACTAATATGAACACTGAAGCTTTCTTT	-	few	TRBV25-1	TRBJ1-1
CASSQIQGARDYGYTF	TGTGCCAGCAGCCAAATTCAGGGGGCGCGGGACTATGGCTACACCTTC	TRBD1	-	TRBV7-8	TRBJ1-2
CASSPRMNTEAFF	TGTGCCAGCAGCCCGAGAATGAACACTGAAGCTTTCTTT	-	many	TRBV7-2	TRBJ1-1
CASRNRDSGWDIQYF	TGCGCCAGCAGAAACCGGGACAGTGGTTGGGACATTCAGTACTTC	TRBD1	few	TRBV5-1	TRBJ2-4
CASSLVGERGQPQHF	TGTGCCAGCAGTTTGGTTGGGGAAAGGGGGCAGCCCCAGCATTTT	-	-	TRBV27	TRBJ1-5
CASTLCEEGQGDPLHF	TGCGCCAGCACCCTTTGTGAAGAGGGACAGGGAGATCCCCTCCACTTT	TRBD1	-	TRBV23-1	TRBJ1-6
CATSRDPGEKLFF	TGTGCCACCAGCAGAGATCCAGGGGAAAAACTGTTTTTT	-	many	TRBV15	TRBJ1-4
CASSRPAGTEAFF	TGTGCCAGCAGCCGACCGGCGGGCACTGAAGCTTTCTTT	-	-	TRBV2	TRBJ1-1
CASSLVLGQGIPDTQYF	TGTGCCAGCAGCTTAGTCTTGGGACAGGGTATTCCGGATACGCAGTATTTT	TRBD1	-	TRBV11-2	TRBJ2-3
CASSSVVYGELFF	TGTGCCAGCAGCTCCGTTGTTTACGGGGAGCTGTTTTTT	-	few	TRBV7-8	TRBJ2-2
CASSPTTGGPEAFF	TGTGCCAGCAGCCCCACAACGGGCGGGCCTGAAGCTTTCTTT	-	-	TRBV9	TRBJ1-1
CASSRDIRYEQYF	TGTGCCAGCAGCCGGGACATACGCTACGAGCAGTACTTC	-	many	TRBV7-2	TRBJ2-7
CASSLGTGHVETQYF	TGTGCCAGCAGCTTAGGAACAGGGCATGTCGAGACCCAGTACTTC	-	-	TRBV11-3	TRBJ2-5
CASSPRGPGELFF	TGTGCCAGCAGCCCAAGGGGGCCCGGGGAGCTGTTTTTT	TRBD1	few	TRBV5-4	TRBJ2-2
CASSEAQVTGGYEQYF	TGTGCCAGCAGTGAAGCGCAAGTGACAGGGGGTTACGAGCAGTACTTC	TRBD1	few	TRBV2	TRBJ2-7
CASSPSGTGWEQETQYF	TGTGCCAGCAGCCCCAGCGGGACAGGGTGGGAACAAGAGACCCAGTACTTC	TRBD1	few	TRBV9	TRBJ2-5
CASSLDRGNSPLHF	TGTGCCAGCAGCTTAGACAGGGGTAATTCACCCCTCCACTTT	TRBD1	few	TRBV5-4	TRBJ1-6
CAWQRSGANVLTF	TGTGCCTGGCAGCGCTCTGGGGCCAACGTCCTGACTTTC	-	many	TRBV30	TRBJ2-6
CASLKRGAEDNEQFF	TGTGCCAGCCTAAAGCGGGGGGCGGAGGACAATGAGCAGTTCTTC	TRBD2	-	TRBV2	TRBJ2-1
CASSLRQGEYGYTF	TGTGCCAGCAGCTTGAGACAGGGGGAATATGGCTACACCTTC	TRBD1	few	TRBV5-4	TRBJ1-2
CAWSVRAGGRDTQYF	TGTGCCTGGAGTGTTCGTGCGGGGGGGCGGGATACGCAGTATTTT	TRBD2	-	TRBV30	TRBJ2-3
CASRDRAEYEQYF	TGTGCCAGCAGGGACAGGGCTGAATACGAGCAGTACTTC	TRBD1	-	TRBV6-1	TRBJ2-7
CASSQGSGEETQYF	TGTGCCAGCAGCCAAGGGTCGGGAGAAGAGACCCAGTACTTC	-	few	TRBV4-2	TRBJ2-5
CASRNLAGANYEQYF	TGCGCCAGCAGGAATTTAGCGGGGGCAAACTACGAGCAGTACTTC	TRBD2	-	TRBV5-1	TRBJ2-7
CSVAAWLAGSVGELFF	TGCAGCGTTGCTGCGTGGCTAGCGGGATCGGTCGGGGAGCTGTTTTTT	TRBD2	-	TRBV29-1	TRBJ2-2
CASSRAENGGTEAFF	TGCGCCAGCAGCCGGGCAGAGAATGGAGGCACTGAAGCTTTCTTT	-	-	TRBV4-1	TRBJ1-1
CASSLVAIPEAFF	TGTGCCAGCAGCTTAGTAGCGATTCCTGAAGCTTTCTTT	-	-	TRBV7-9	TRBJ1-1
CAWNTAVSIYTF	TGTGCCTGGAATACTGCAGTTAGCATTTACACCTTC	-	few	TRBV30	TRBJ1-2
CASSWTVNTEAFF	TGTGCCAGCAGCTGGACAGTGAACACTGAAGCTTTCTTT	-	-	TRBV5-6	TRBJ1-1
CASSLVGPGVQYF	TGTGCCAGCAGCTTAGTAGGTCCCGGGGTGCAGTACTTC	-	-	TRBV7-6	TRBJ2-7
CASSPSTGTTYEQYF	TGTGCCAGCTCACCATCGACAGGGACAACCTACGAGCAGTACTTC	TRBD1	-	TRBV18	TRBJ2-7
CAYQKPGLAGVDEQFF	TGTGCCTACCAGAAACCGGGACTAGCGGGAGTTGATGAGCAGTTCTTC	TRBD2	-	TRBV30	TRBJ2-1
CASSTQTGKDTQYF	TGTGCCAGTAGTACCCAGACCGGGAAAGATACGCAGTATTTT	-	-	TRBV19	TRBJ2-3
CASSPRAEQETQYF	TGTGCCAGCTCACCACGAGCGGAACAAGAGACCCAGTACTTC	-	many	TRBV18	TRBJ2-5
CASSLARQGEDTQYF	TGCGCCAGCAGCTTGGCCAGGCAGGGTGAAGATACGCAGTATTTT	-	few	TRBV5-1	TRBJ2-3
CASSLQSGRSNTGELFF	TGTGCCAGCAGCCTCCAGAGCGGGAGGTCAAACACCGGGGAGCTGTTTTTT	TRBD2	-	TRBV13	TRBJ2-2
CASSELAGGVNEQFF	TGTGCCAGCTCAGAACTAGCGGGAGGGGTCAATGAGCAGTTCTTC	TRBD2	few	TRBV18	TRBJ2-1